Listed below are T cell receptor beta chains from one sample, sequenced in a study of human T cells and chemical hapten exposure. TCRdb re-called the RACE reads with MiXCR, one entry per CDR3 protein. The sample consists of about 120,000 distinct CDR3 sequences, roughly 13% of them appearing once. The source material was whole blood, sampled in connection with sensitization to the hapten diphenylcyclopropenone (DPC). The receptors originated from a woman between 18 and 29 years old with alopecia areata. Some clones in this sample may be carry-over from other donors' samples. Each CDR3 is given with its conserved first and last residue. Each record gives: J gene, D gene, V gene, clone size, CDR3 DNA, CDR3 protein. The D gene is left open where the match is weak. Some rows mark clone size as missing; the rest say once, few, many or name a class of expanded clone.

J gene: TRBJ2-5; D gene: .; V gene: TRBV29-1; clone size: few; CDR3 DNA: TGCAGCGCGACGAATTTGGAGACCCAGTACTTC; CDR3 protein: CSATNLETQYF
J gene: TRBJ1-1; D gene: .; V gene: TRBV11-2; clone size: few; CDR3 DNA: TGTGCCAGCAGCACAGTCGGGAACACTGAAGCTTTCTTT; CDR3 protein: CASSTVGNTEAFF
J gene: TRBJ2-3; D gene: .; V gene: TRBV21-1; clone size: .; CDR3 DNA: TGTGCCACCCAGGGGGCCCGGGATACGCAGTATTTT; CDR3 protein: CATQGARDTQYF
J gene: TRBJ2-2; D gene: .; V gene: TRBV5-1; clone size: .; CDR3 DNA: TGCGCCAGCAGCACGGGTATCACCGGGGAGCTGTTTTTT; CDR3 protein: CASSTGITGELFF
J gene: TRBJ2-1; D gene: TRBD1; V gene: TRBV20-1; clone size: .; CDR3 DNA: TGCAGTGCTAGAGCCCCGGACAGGGGGTGGAATGAGCAGTTCTTC; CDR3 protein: CSARAPDRGWNEQFF
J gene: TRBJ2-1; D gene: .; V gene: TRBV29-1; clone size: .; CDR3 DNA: TGCAGCGCCGACGCGGGTGGAACCTACAATGAGCAGTTCTTC; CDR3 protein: CSADAGGTYNEQFF
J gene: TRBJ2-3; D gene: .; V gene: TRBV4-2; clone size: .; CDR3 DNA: TGTGCCAGCAGCCAAGTAGGGGGGGGCCAAGATACGCAGTATTTT; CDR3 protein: CASSQVGGGQDTQYF
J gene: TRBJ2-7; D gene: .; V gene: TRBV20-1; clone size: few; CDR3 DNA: TGCAGCGCCCAATCCGGAGCGGACGAGCAGTACTTC; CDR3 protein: CSAQSGADEQYF
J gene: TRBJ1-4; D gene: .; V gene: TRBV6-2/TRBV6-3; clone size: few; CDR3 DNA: TGTGCCAGCAGCCGCGATGAAAAACTGTTTTTT; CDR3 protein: CASSRDEKLFF
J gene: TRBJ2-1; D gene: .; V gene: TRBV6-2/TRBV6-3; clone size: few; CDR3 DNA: TGTGCCAGCACTCCCACAGGGGGGGGTGAGCAGTTCTTC; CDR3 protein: CASTPTGGGEQFF
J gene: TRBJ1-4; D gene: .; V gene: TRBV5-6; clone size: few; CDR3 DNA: TGTGCCAGCAGCTTGGGAGGAGGGGCTGTTGAAAAACTGTTTTTT; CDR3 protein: CASSLGGGAVEKLFF
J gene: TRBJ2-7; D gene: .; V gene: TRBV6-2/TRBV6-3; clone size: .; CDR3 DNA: TGTGCCAGCAGCAGCGGCGTCACTTCGCATTACGAGCAGTACTTC; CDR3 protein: CASSSGVTSHYEQYF
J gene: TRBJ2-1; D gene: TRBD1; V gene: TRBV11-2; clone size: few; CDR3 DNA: TGTGCCAGCAGCCCGGACAGGGGTGGAGAGCAGTTCTTC; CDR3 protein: CASSPDRGGEQFF
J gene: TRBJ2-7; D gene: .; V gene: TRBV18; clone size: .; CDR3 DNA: TGTGCCAGCTCACCACCGCGGTCGGCCGTCTTCGAGCAGTACTTC; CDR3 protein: CASSPPRSAVFEQYF
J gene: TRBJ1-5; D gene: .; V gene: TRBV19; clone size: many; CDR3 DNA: TGTGCCACTAAGTGGGGGCAAAGCAATCAGCCCCAGCATTTT; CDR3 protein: CATKWGQSNQPQHF
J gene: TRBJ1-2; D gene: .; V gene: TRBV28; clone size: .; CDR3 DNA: TGTGCCAGCAGGCTACAGGGACACTATGGCTACACCTTC; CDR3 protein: CASRLQGHYGYTF
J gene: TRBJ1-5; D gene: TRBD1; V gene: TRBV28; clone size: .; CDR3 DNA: TGTGCCAGCAGTTTCGGGACAGTAGGCAATCAGCCCCAGCATTTT; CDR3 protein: CASSFGTVGNQPQHF
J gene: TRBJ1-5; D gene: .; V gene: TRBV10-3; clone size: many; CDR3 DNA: TGTGCCATCAGGATGGACAGCAATCAGCCCCAGCATTTT; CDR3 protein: CAIRMDSNQPQHF
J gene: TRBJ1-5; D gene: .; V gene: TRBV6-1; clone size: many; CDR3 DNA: TGTGCCAGCAGGTGGGCAGGGTCTGACAATCAGCCCCAGCATTTT; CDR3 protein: CASRWAGSDNQPQHF
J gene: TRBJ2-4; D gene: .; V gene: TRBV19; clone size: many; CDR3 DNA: TGTGCCAGTAGTCCGGGCGGGGACGCCAAAAACATTCAGTACTTC; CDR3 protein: CASSPGGDAKNIQYF
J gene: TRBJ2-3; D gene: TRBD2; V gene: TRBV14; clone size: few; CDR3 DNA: TGTGCCAGCAGCCGAGGACTAGTTGCAGATACGCAGTATTTT; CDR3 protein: CASSRGLVADTQYF
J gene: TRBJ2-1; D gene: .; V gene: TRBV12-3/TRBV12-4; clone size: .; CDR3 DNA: TGTGCCAGCAGTTTACAGGGTGGCTCCTACAATGAGCAGTTCTTC; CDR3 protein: CASSLQGGSYNEQFF
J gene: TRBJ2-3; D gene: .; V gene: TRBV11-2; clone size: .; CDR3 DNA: TGTGCCAGCAGCTTAGGGGCCGCCAGAAGCACAGATACGCAGTATTTT; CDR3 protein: CASSLGAARSTDTQYF
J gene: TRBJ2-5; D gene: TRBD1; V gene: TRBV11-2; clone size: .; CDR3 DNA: TGTGCCAGCAGCTTATTCCCGGCTTGGGACAGCCAAGAGACCCAGTACTTC; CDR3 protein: CASSLFPAWDSQETQYF
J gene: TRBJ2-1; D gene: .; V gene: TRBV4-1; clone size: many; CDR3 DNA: TGCGCCAGCAGCCAAGACCGTGGGGCTTCGGATCAGTTCTTC; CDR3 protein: CASSQDRGASDQFF
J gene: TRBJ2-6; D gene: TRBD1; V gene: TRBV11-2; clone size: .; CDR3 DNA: TGTGCCAGCAGCTTAGACCGTCCTTATCCGGGACAGGGGGCATCTGGGGCCAACGTCCTGACTTTC; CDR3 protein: CASSLDRPYPGQGASGANVLTF